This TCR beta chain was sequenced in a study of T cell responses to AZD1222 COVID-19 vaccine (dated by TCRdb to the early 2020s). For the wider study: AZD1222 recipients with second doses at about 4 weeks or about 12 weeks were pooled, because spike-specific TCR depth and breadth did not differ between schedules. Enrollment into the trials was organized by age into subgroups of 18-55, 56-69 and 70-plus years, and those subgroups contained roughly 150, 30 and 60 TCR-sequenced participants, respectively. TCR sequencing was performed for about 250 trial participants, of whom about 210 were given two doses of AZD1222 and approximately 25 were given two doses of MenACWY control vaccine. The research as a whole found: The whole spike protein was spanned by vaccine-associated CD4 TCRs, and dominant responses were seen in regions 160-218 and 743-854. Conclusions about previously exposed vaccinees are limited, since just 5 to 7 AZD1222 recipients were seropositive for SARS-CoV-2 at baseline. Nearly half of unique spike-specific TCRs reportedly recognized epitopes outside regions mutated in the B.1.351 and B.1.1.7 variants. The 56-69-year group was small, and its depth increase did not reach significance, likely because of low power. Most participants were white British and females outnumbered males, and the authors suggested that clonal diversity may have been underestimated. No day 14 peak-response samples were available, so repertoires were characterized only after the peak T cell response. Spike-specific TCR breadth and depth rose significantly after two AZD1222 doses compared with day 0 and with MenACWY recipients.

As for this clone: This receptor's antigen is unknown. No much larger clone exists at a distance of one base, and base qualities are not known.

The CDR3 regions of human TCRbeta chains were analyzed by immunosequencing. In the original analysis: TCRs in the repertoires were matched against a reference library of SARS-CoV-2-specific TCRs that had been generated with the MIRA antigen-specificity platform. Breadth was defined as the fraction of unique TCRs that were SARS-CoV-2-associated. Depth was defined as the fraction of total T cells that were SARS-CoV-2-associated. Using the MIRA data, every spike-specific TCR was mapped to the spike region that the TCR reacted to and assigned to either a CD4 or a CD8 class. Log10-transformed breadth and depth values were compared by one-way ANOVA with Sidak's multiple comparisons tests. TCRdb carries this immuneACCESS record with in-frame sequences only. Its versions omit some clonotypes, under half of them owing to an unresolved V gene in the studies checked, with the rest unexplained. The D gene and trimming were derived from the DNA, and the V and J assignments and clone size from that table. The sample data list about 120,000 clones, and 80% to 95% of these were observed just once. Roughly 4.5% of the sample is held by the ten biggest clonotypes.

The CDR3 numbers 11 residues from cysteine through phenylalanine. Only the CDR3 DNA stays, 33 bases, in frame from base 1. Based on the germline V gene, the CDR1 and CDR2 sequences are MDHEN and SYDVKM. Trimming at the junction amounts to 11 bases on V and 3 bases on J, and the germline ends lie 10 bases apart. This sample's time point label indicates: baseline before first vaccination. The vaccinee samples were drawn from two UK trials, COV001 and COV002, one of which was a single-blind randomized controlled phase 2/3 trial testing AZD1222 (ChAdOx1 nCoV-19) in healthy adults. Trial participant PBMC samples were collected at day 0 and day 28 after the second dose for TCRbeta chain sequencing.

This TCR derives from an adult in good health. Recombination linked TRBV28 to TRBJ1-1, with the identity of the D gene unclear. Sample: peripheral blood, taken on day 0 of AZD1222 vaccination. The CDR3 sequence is CALLGDTEAFF. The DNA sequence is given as TGTGCCCTTTTAGGAGACACTGAAGCTTTCTTT. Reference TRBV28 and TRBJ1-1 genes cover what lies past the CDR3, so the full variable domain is DVKVTQSSRYLVKRTGEKVFLECVQDMDHENMFWYRQDPGLGLRLIYFSYDVKMKEKGDIPEGYSVSREKKERFSLILESASTNQTSMYLCALLGDTEAFFGQGTRLTVV.